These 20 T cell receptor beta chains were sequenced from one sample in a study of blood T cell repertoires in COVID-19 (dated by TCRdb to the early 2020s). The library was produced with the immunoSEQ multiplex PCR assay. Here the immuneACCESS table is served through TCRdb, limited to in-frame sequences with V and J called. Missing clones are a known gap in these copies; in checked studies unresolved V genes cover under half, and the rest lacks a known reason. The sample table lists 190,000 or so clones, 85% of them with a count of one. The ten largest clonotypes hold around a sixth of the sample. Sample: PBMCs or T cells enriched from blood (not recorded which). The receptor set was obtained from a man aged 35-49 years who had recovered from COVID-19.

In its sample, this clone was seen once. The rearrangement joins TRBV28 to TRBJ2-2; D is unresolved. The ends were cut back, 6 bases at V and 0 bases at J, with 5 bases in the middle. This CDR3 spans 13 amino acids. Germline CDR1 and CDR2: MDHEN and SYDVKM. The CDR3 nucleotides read TGTGCCAGCAGGAGTTCGAACACCGGGGAGCTGTTTTTT. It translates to CASRSSNTGELFF.

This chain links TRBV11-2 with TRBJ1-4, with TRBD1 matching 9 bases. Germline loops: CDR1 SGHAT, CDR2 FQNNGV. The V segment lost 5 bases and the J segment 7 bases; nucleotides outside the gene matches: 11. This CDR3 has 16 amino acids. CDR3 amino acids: CASSLMLGQGSEKLFF. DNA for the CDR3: TGTGCCAGCAGCCTCATGCTGGGACAGGGATCTGAAAAACTGTTTTTT.

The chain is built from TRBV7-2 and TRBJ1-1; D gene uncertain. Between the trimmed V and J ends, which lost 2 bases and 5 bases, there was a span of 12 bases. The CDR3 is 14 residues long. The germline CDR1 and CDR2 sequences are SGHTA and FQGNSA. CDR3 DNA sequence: TGTGCCAGCAGCTTAATTGCAGGAGGGACTGAAGCTTTCTTT. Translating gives CASSLIAGGTEAFF.

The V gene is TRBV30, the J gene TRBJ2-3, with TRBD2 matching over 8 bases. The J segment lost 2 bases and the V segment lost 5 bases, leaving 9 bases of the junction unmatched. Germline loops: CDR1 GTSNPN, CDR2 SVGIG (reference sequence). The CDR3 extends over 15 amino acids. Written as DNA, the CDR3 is TGTGCCTGGGGCTCTAGCGGGTATTACACAGATACGCAGTATTTT. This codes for CAWGSSGYYTDTQYF.

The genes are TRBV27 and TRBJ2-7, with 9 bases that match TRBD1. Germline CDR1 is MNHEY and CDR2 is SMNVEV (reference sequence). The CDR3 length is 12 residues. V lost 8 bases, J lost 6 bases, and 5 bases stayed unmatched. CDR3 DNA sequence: TGTGCCAGCGGAACAGGGGGCGCCGAGCAGTACTTC. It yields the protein CASGTGGAEQYF.

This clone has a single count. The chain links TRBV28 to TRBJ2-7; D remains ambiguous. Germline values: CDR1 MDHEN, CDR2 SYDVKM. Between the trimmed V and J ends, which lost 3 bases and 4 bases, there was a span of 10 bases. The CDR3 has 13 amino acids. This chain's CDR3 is CASSFSLKYEQYF. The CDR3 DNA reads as TGTGCCAGCAGTTTTAGTCTTAAATACGAGCAGTACTTC.

CDR3 DNA: TGCGCCAGCAGCCAAGCGGTCTCTAGCGGGAGGGGACTCCAAGAGACCCAGTACTTC. Amino acid sequence: CASSQAVSSGRGLQETQYF. The V call is TRBV4-1, the J call TRBJ2-5; TRBD2 matches 12 bases. Losses at the gene ends were 1 base for V and 1 base for J; bases not matched to a gene: 10. CDR1 is MGHRA, CDR2 YSYEKL, per germline. CDR3 length: 19 amino acids.

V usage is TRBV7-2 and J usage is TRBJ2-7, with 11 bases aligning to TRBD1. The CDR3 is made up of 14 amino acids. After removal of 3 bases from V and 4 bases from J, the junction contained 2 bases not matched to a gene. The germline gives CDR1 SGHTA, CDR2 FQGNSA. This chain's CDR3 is CASSLDRGQYEQYF. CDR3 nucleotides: TGTGCCAGCAGCTTGGACAGGGGGCAGTACGAGCAGTACTTC.

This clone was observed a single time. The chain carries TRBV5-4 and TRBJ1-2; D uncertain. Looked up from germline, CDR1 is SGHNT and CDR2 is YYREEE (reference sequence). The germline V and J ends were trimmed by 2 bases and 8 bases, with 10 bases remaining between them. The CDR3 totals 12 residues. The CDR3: CASSFGPGGYTF. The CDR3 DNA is TGTGCCAGCAGCTTTGGCCCAGGAGGCTACACCTTC.

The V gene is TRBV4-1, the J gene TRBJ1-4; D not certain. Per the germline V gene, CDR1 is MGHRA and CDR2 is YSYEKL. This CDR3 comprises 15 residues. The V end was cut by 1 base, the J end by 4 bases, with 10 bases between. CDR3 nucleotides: TGCGCCAGCAGCCAAGTTGGACTGAATAATGAAAAACTGTTTTTT. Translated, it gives CASSQVGLNNEKLFF.

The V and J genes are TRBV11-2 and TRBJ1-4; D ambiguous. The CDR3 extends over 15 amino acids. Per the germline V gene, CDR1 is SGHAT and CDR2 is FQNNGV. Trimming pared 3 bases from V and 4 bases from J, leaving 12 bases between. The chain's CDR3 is CASSLGTGNNEKLFF. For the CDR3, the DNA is TGTGCCAGCAGCTTGGGTACGGGTAATAATGAAAAACTGTTTTTT.

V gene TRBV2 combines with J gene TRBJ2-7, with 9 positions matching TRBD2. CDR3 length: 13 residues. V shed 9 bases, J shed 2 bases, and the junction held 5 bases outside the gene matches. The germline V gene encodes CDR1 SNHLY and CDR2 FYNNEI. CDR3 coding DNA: TGTGCCAGTACGGGACTAGCTGCCTACGAGCAGTACTTC. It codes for CASTGLAAYEQYF.

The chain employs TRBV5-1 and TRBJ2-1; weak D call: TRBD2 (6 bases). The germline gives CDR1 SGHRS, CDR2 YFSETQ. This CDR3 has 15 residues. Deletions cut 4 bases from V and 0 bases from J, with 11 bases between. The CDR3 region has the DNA TGCGCCAGCAGCGCGGGACGGAGCTCCTACAATGAGCAGTTCTTC. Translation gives CASSAGRSSYNEQFF.

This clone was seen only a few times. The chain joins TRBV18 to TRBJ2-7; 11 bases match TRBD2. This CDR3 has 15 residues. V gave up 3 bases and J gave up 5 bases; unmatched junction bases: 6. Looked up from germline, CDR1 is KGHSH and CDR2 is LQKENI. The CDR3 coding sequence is TGTGCCAGCTCACCTACTAGCGGGAGTACCCACGAGCAGTACTTC. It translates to CASSPTSGSTHEQYF. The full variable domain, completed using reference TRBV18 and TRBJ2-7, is NAGVMQNPRHLVRRRGQEARLRCSPMKGHSHVYWYRQLPEEGLKFMVYLQKENIIDESGMPKERFSAEFPKEGPSILRIQQVVRGDSAAYFCASSPTSGSTHEQYFGPGTRLTVT.

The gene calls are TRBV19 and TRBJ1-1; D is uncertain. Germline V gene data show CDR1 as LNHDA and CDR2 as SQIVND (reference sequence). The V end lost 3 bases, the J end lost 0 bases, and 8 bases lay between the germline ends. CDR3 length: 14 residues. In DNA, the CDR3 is TGTGCCAGTAGTATGGGGAGCCTGAACACTGAAGCTTTCTTT. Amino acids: CASSMGSLNTEAFF.

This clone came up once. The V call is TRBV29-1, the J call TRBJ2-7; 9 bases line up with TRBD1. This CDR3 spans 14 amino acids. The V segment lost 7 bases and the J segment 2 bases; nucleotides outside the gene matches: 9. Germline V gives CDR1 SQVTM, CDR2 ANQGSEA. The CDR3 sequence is CSAGERQGAYEQYF. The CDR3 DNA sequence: TGCAGCGCTGGGGAACGACAGGGGGCCTACGAGCAGTACTTC.

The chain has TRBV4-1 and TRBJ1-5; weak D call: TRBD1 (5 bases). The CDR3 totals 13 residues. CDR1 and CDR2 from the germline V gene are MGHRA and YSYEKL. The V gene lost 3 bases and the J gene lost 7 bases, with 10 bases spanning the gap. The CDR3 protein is CASSQPGIQPQHF. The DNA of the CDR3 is TGCGCCAGCAGCCAGCCAGGGATACAGCCCCAGCATTTT.

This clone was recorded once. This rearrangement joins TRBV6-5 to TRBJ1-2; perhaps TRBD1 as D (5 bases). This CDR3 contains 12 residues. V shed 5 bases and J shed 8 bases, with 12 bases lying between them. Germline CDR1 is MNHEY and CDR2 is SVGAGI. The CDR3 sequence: CASSIPGYGYTF. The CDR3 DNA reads TGTGCCAGCAGTATCCCAGGGTACGGCTACACCTTC.

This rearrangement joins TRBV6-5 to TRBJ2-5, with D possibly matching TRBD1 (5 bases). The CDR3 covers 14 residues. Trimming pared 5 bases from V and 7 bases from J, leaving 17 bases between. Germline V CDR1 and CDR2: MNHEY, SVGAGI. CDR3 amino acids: CASSLKQESGTQYF. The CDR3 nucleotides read TGTGCCAGCAGTCTAAAACAGGAATCGGGGACCCAGTACTTC.

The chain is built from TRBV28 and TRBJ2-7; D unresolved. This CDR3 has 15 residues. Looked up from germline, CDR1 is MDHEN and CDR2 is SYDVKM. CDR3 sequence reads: CATTHIAKAPYEQYF. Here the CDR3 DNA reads TGTGCTACGACTCATATTGCTAAAGCGCCCTACGAGCAGTACTTC.